This record looks at one TCR beta chain sequence and its context. In the authors' methods: The authors estimated nucleated cell counts from reference gene primer amplification. TCRdb's copy holds only in-frame clones and misses some; the assay was immunoSEQ multiplex PCR. Clone size and the V and J calls come from that table; the DNA yielded D and trimming. The sample includes roughly 120,000 clones, more than 80% of them seen just once. This CDR3 contains 13 residues. This specimen comes from a study of blood T cell repertoires in COVID-19. Study-wide background: There were acute and convalescent COVID-19 samples, and they came from the United States, Italy and Spain.

This receptor was obtained from a woman at least 80 years old with COVID-19, enrolled during active disease. The rearrangement uses TRBV21-1 and TRBJ1-2; the table's D call of TRBD1 was not tested on the DNA. TRBV21-1 is reported as a pseudogene. Specimen: peripheral blood. The CDR3 nucleotides are TGTGCCAGCAGCAAACCAGACAGGGATGGCTACACCTTC. It encodes CASSKPDRDGYTF.